The following is a T cell receptor beta chain sequence with its context. Its antigen remains unknown. This entry belongs to a study of shared clonotypes between healthy human individuals. Study-wide points: Unshared clonotypes carried lower generation probabilities than those common to all four donors.

V gave up 0 bases and J gave up 4 bases; unmatched junction bases: 2. Germline loops: CDR1 SGDLS, CDR2 YYNGEE. The CDR3 runs 14 residues. Using immunoSEQ multiplex PCR, the repertoire was profiled, and TCRdb retains in-frame clones only, with some absent. The sample yields some 1 million clones, more than 60% seen once. This clonotype was obtained from a man younger than 30 in good health. Sequencing was carried out using memory CD4+ T cells sorted from blood. The sample's subset: CD45RA-negative fraction. V gene TRBV9 combines with J gene TRBJ2-7; 9 positions agree with TRBD1. CDR3 amino acids: CASSVGTGAYEQYF. DNA of the CDR3: TGTGCCAGCAGCGTAGGGACAGGGGCTTACGAGCAGTACTTC.